This T cell receptor beta chain was recorded in a study of blood T cell repertoires in COVID-19. Trimming pared 3 bases from V and 1 base from J, leaving 7 bases between. Germline CDR1 SGDLS, CDR2 YYNGEE. This CDR3 contains 13 residues. The protocol was immunoSEQ multiplex PCR, while the TCRdb copy is restricted to in-frame clones and leaves out a portion. The sample yields roughly 180,000 clones, over 75% seen once. Source material: PBMCs or T cells enriched from blood (not recorded which). The TCR was taken from a woman between 40 and 50 years old with acute COVID-19. The V call is TRBV9, the J call TRBJ2-5, with D possibly TRBD2 on 5 matching bases. CDR3 nucleotide sequence: TGTGCCAGCAGCGGGGAGTTCCAAGAGACCCAGTACTTC. Translation gives CASSGEFQETQYF.